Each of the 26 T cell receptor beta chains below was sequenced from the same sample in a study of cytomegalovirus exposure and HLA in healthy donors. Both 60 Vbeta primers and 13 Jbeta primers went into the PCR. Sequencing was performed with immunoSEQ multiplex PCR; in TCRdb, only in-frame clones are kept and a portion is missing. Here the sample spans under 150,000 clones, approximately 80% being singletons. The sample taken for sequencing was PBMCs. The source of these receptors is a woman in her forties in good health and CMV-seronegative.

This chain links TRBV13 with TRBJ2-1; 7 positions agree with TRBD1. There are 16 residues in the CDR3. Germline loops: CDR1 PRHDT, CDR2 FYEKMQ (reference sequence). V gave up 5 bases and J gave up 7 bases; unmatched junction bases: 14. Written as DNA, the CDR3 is TGTGCCAGCAGCGCCACCGGGCCCAGGGGGAAGAATGAGCAGTTCTTC. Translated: CASSATGPRGKNEQFF. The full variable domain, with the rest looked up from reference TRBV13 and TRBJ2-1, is AAGVIQSPRHLIKEKRETATLKCYPIPRHDTVYWYQQGPGQDPQFLISFYEKMQSDKGSIPDRFSAQQFSDYHSELNMSSLELGDSALYFCASSATGPRGKNEQFFGPGTRLTVL.

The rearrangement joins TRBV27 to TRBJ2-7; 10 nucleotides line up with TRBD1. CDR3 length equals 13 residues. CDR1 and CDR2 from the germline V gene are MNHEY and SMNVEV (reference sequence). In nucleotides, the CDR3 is TGTGGGGACAGGGGTTCGACCCTCTACGAGCAGTACTTC. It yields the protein CGDRGSTLYEQYF.

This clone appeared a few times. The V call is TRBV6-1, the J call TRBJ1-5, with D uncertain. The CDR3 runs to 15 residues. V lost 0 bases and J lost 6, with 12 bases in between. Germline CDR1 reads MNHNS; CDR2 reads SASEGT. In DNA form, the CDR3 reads TGTGCCAGCAGTGAAGCGCGGACCGCGGGTCAGCCCCAGCATTTT. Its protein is CASSEARTAGQPQHF.

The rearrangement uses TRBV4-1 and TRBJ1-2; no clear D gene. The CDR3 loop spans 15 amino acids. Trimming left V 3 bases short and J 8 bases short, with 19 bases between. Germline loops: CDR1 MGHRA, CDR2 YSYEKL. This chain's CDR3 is CASSHPPRPLLGYTF. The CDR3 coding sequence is TGCGCCAGCAGCCATCCTCCCAGGCCTTTGTTAGGCTACACCTTC.

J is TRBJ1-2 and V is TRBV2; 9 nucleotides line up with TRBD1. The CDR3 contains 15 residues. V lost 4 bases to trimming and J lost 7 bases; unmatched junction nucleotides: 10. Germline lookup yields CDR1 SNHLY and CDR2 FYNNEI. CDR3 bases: TGTGCCAGCAGTGGGACGGGACAGGGATTTGGTGGCTACACCTTC. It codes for CASSGTGQGFGGYTF.

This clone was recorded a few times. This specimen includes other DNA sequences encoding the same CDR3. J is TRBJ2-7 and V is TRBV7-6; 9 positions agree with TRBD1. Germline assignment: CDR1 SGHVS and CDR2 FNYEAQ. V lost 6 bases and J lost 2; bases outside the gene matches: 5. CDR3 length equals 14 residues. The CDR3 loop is CASSSGTGTYEQYF. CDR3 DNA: TGTGCCAGCAGTTCCGGGACAGGGACCTACGAGCAGTACTTC.

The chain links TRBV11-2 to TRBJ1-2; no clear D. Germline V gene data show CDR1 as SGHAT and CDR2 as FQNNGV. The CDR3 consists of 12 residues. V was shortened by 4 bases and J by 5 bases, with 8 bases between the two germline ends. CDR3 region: CASSSGGYGYTF. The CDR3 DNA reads TGTGCCAGCAGCTCAGGAGGTTATGGCTACACCTTC. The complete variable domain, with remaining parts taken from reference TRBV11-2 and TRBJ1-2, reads EAGVAQSPRYKIIEKRQSVAFWCNPISGHATLYWYQQILGQGPKLLIQFQNNGVVDDSQLPKDRFSAERLKGVDSTLKIQPAKLEDSAVYLCASSSGGYGYTFGSGTRLTVV.

The CDR3 sequence is CASSETGGSQHF. The CDR3 DNA is TGTGCCAGCAGTGAGACTGGCGGGAGCCAGCATTTT. This chain connects TRBV6-4 to TRBJ1-5; D unclear. The CDR3 extends over 12 amino acids. Trimming pared 3 bases from V and 12 bases from J, leaving 12 bases between. Germline CDR1 reads MRHNA; CDR2 reads SNTAGT.

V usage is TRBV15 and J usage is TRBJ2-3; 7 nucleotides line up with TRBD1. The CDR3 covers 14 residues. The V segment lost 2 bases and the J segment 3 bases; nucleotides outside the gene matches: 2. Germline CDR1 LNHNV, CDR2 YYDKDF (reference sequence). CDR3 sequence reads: CATSRQGETDTQYF. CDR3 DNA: TGTGCCACCAGCAGACAGGGGGAGACAGATACGCAGTATTTT.

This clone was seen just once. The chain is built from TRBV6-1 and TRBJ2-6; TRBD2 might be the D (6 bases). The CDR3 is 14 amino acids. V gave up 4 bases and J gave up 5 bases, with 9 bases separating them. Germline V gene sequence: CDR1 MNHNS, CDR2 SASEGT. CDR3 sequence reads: CASSVAGRANVLTF. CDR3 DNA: TGTGCCAGCAGTGTTGCGGGAAGGGCCAACGTCCTGACTTTC.

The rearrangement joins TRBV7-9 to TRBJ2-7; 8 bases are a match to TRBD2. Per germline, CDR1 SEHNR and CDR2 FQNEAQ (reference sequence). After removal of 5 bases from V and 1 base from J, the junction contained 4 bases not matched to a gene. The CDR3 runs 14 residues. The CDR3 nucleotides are TGTGCCAGCAGCCCCCCGGGGGGGTCCTACGAGCAGTACTTC. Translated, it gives CASSPPGGSYEQYF.

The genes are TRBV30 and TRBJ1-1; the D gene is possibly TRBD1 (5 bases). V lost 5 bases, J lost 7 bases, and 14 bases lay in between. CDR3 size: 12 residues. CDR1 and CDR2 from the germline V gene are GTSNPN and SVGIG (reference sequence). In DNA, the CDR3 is TGTGCCTGGGCTCCTCGGGGGGGTGAAGCTTTCTTT. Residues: CAWAPRGGEAFF.

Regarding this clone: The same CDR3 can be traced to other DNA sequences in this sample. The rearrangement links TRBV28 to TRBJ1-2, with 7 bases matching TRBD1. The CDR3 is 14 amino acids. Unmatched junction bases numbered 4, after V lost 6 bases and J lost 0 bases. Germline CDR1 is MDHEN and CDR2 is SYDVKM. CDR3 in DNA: TGTGCCAGCAGCCCAGGACAGGCTAACTATGGCTACACCTTC. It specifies CASSPGQANYGYTF.

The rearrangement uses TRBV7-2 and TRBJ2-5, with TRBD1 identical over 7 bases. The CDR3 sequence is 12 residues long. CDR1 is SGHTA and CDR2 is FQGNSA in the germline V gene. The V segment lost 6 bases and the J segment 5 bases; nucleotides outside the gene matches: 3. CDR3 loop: CASRMTGETQYF. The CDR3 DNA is TGTGCCAGCAGGATGACAGGGGAGACCCAGTACTTC.

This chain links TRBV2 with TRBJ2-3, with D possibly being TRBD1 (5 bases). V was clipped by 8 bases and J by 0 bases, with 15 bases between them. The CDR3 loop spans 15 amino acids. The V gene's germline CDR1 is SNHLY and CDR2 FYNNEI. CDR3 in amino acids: CASCRVPTSTDTQYF. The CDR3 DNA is TGTGCCAGCTGCAGGGTGCCCACTAGCACAGATACGCAGTATTTT.

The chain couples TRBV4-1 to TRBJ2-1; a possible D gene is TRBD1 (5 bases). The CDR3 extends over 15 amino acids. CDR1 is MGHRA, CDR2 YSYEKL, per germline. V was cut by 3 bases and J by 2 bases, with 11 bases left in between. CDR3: CASSQLVRAYNEQFF. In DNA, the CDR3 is TGCGCCAGCAGCCAGTTGGTCAGGGCCTACAATGAGCAGTTCTTC.

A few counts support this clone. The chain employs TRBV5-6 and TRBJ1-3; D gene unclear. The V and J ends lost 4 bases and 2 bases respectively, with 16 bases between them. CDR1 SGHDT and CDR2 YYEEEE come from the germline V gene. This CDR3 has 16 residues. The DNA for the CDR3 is TGTGCCAGCAGCACCCTTAACACCGGGACTGGAAACACCATATATTTT. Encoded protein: CASSTLNTGTGNTIYF.

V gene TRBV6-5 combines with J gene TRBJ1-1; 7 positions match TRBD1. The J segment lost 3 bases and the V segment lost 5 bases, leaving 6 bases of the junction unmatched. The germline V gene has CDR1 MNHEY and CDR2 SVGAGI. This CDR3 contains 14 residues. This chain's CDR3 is CASSATGSDTEAFF. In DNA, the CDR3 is TGTGCCAGCAGTGCGACAGGGTCGGACACTGAAGCTTTCTTT.

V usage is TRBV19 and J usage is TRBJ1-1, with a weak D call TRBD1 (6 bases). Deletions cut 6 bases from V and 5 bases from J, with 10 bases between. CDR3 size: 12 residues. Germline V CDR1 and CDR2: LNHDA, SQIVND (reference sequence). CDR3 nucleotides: TGTGCCAGTAGCTACAGGGAAACTGAAGCTTTCTTT. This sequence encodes CASSYRETEAFF.

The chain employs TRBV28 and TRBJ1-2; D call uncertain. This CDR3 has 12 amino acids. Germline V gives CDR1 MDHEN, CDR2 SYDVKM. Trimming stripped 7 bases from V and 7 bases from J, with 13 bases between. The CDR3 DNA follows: TGTGCCAGCACCAATCAGGCAAGTGGCTACACCTTC. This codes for CASTNQASGYTF.

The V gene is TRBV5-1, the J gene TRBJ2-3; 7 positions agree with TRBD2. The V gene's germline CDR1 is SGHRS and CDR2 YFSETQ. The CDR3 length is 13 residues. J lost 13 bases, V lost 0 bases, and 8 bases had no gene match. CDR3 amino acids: CASSLEERREKYF. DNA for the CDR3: TGCGCCAGCAGCTTGGAGGAGCGGCGGGAGAAGTATTTT.

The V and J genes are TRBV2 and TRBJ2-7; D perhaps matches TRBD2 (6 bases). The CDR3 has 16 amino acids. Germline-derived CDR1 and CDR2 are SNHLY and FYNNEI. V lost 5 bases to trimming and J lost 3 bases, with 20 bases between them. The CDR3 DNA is TGTGCCAGCAGTTATCTCCTTGGAGGGTCTAACTACGAGCAGTACTTC. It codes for CASSYLLGGSNYEQYF.

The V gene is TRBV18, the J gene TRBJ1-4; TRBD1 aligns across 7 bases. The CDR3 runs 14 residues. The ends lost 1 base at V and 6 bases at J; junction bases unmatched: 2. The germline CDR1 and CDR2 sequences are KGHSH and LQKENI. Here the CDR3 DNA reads TGTGCCAGCTCACCACTTGGGACAGATGAAAAACTGTTTTTT. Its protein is CASSPLGTDEKLFF.

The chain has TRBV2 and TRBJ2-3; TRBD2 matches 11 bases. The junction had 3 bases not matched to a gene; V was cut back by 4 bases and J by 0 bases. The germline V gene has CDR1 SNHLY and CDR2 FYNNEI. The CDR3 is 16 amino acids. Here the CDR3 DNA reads TGTGCCAGCAGTGCCGTAGCGGGAGGGAGCACAGATACGCAGTATTTT. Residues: CASSAVAGGSTDTQYF.

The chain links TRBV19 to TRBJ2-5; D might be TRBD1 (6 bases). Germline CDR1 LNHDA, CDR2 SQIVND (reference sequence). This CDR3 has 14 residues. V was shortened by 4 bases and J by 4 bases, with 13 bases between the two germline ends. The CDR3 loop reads CASSKQGGAETQYF. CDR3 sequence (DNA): TGTGCCAGTAGTAAACAGGGTGGGGCAGAGACCCAGTACTTC. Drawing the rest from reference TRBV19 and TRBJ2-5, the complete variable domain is DGGITQSPKYLFRKEGQNVTLSCEQNLNHDAMYWYRQDPGQGLRLIYYSQIVNDFQKGDIAEGYSVSREKKESFPLTVTSAQKNPTAFYLCASSKQGGAETQYFGPGTRLLVL.

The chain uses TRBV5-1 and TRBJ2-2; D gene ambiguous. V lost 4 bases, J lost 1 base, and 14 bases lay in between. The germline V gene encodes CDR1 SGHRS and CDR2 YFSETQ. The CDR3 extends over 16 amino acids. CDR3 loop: CASSPEPFMNTGELFF. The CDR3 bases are TGCGCCAGCAGCCCGGAGCCTTTCATGAACACCGGGGAGCTGTTTTTT.